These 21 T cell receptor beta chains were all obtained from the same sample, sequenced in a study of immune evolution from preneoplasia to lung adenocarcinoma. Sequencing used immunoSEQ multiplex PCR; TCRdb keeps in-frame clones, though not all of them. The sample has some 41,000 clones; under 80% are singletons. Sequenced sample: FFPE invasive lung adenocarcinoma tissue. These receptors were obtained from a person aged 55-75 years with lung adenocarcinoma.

CDR3 nucleotide sequence: TGTGCCAGCAGCTTAGTGGCAGGGGGCTGGAACACCGGGGAGCTGTTTTTT. Its protein is CASSLVAGGWNTGELFF. The genes are TRBV7-8 and TRBJ2-2; TRBD1 matches at 8 bases. Unmatched junction bases numbered 5, after V lost 1 base and J lost 1 base. The CDR3 consists of 17 residues. Germline V gene lookup returns CDR1 SGHVS and CDR2 FQNEAQ.

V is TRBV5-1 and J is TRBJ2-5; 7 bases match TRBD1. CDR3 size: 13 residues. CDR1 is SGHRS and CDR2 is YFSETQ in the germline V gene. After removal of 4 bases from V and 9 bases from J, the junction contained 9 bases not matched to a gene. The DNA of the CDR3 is TGCGCCAGCAGCCCGGACAGGCGTCTGGCCCAGTACTTC. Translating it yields CASSPDRRLAQYF.

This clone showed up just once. The CDR3 sequence is CASSPDGLSSYNEQFF. The CDR3 DNA sequence: TGTGCCAGCTCACCTGACGGTCTAAGCTCCTACAATGAGCAGTTCTTC. The chain joins TRBV18 to TRBJ2-1; D ambiguous. The CDR3 is made up of 16 amino acids. With 3 bases removed from V and 0 bases from J, the gap between germline ends came to 12 bases. Germline CDR1 and CDR2: KGHSH and LQKENI.

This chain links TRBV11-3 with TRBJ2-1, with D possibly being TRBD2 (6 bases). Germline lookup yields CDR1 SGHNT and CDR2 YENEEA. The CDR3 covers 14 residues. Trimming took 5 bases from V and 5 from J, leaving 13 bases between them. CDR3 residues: CASSTGTANNEQFF. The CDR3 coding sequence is TGTGCCAGCAGCACCGGGACTGCAAACAATGAGCAGTTCTTC.

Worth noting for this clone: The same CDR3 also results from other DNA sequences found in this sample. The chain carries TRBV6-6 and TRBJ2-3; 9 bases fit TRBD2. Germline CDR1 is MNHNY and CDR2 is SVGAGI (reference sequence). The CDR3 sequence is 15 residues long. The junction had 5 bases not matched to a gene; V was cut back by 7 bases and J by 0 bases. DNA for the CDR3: TGTGCCAGCACCCTGACTAGCGGAAGCACAGATACGCAGTATTTT. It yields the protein CASTLTSGSTDTQYF.

The CDR3 sequence is CAWSWSGQGDGEQYF. The CDR3 DNA reads TGTGCCTGGAGTTGGTCGGGACAGGGGGATGGCGAGCAGTACTTC. V is TRBV30 and J is TRBJ2-7; 11 nucleotides agree with TRBD1. CDR1 GTSNPN and CDR2 SVGIG come from the germline V gene (reference sequence). This CDR3 is built from 15 residues. Trimming removed 2 bases from V and 6 bases from J; junction bases left unmatched: 9. Filled out from reference TRBV30 and TRBJ2-7, the complete variable domain reads SQTIHQWPATLVQPVGSPLSLECTVEGTSNPNLYWYRQAAGRGLQLLFYSVGIGQISSEVPQNLSASRPQDRQFILSSKKLLLSDSGFYLCAWSWSGQGDGEQYFGPGTRLTVT.

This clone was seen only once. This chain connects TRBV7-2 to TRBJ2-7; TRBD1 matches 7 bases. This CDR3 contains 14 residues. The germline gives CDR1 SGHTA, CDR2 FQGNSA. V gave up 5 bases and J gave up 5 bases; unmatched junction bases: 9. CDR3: CASSLRQGYNEQYF. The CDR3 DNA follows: TGTGCCAGCAGCCTTAGACAGGGTTACAACGAGCAGTACTTC.

The CDR3 here is CASSLNQNTEAFF. The DNA for the CDR3 is TGTGCCAGCAGCTTAAACCAGAACACTGAAGCTTTCTTT. J is TRBJ1-1 and V is TRBV11-3; D gene unclear. Germline CDR1 SGHNT, CDR2 YENEEA. This CDR3 region has 13 residues. Trimming removed 2 bases at V and 1 base at J, with 5 bases between. Full variable domain (rest looked up from reference TRBV11-3 and TRBJ1-1): EAGVVQSPRYKIIEKKQPVAFWCNPISGHNTLYWYLQNLGQGPELLIRYENEEAVDDSQLPKDRFSAERLKGVDSTLKIQPAELGDSAVYLCASSLNQNTEAFFGQGTRLTVV.

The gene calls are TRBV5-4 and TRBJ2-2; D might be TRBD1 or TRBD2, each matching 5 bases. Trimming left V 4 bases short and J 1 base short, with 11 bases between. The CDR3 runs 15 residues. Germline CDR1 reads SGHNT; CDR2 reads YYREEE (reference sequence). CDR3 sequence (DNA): TGTGCCAGCAGCCGAGGGACGGGGAACACCGGGGAGCTGTTTTTT. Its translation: CASSRGTGNTGELFF.

The CDR3 DNA reads as TGTGCCAGCAGCTTGTGGCAGAGCTATGGCTACACCTTC. Amino acid sequence: CASSLWQSYGYTF. The J gene is TRBJ1-2, the V gene TRBV7-9; no clear D. The CDR3 spans 13 residues. Per the germline V gene, CDR1 is SEHNR and CDR2 is FQNEAQ (reference sequence). Trimming pared 3 bases from V and 4 bases from J, leaving 9 bases between.

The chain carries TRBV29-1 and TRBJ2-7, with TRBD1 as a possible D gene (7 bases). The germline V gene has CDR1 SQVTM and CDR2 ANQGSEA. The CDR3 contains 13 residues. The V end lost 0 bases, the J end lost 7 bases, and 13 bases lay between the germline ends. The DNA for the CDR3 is TGCAGCGTTGAAGACAGGGGGGCGAGGGAGCAGTACTTC. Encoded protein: CSVEDRGAREQYF.

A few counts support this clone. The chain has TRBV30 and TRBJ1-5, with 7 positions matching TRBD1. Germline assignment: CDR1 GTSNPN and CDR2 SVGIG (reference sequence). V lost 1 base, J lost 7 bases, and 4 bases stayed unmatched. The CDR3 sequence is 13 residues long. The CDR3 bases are TGTGCCTGGAGTGGAACAGGGGAGCAGCCCCAGCATTTT. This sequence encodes CAWSGTGEQPQHF.

CDR3 residues: CASSSSTYEQYF. As DNA, the CDR3 is TGTGCCAGTAGTAGTTCAACCTACGAGCAGTACTTC. The V gene is TRBV19, the J gene TRBJ2-7; D ambiguous. CDR1 and CDR2 from the germline V gene are LNHDA and SQIVND (reference sequence). The CDR3 has 12 residues. V was pared by 4 bases and J by 2 bases, with 6 bases between.

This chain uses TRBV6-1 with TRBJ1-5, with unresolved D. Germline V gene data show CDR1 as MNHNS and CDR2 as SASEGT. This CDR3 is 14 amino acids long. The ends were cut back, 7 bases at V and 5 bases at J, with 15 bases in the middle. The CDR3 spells CASTKGASDQPQHF. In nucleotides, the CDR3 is TGTGCCAGCACTAAGGGTGCTTCCGATCAGCCCCAGCATTTT.

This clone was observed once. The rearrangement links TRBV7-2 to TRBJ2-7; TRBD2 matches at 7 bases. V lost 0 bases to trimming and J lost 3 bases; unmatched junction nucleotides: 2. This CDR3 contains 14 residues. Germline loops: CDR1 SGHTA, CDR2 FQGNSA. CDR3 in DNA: TGTGCCAGCAGCTTAGCCGGGACTAACTACGAGCAGTACTTC. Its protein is CASSLAGTNYEQYF.

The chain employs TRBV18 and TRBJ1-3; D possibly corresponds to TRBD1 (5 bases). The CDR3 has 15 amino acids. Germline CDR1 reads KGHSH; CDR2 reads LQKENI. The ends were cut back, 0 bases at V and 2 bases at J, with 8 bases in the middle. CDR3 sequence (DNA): TGTGCCAGCTCACCACCTTCCAGGGCTGGAAACACCATATATTTT. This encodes CASSPPSRAGNTIYF.

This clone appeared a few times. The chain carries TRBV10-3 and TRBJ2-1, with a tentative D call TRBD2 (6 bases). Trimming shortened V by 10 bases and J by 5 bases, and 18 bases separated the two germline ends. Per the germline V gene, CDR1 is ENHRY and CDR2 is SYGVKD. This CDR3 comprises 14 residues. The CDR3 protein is CATGSGRGDNEQFF. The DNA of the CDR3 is TGTGCCACAGGGAGCGGGCGGGGTGACAATGAGCAGTTCTTC.

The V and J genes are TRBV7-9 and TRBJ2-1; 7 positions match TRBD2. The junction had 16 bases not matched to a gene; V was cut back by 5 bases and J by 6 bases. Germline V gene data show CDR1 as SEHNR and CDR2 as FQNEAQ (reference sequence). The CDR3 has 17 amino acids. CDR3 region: CASSAPEGRAVRNEQFF. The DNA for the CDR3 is TGTGCCAGCAGCGCCCCTGAGGGGAGGGCGGTTCGCAATGAGCAGTTCTTC.

The CDR3 nucleotides read TGTGCCAGCAGCTTAGCACAGGGGGCGAATCAAGAGACCCAGTACTTC. Translated: CASSLAQGANQETQYF. The chain couples TRBV13 to TRBJ2-5; the match to TRBD1 covers 9 bases. CDR3 size: 16 residues. V shed 1 base and J 2 bases; nucleotides not matched to a gene: 5. Germline loops: CDR1 PRHDT, CDR2 FYEKMQ (reference sequence).

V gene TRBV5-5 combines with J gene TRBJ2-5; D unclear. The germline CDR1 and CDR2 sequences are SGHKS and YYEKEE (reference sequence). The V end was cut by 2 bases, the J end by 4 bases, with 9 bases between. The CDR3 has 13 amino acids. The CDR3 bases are TGTGCCAGCAGCTTTCAATCCATAGAGACCCAGTACTTC. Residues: CASSFQSIETQYF.

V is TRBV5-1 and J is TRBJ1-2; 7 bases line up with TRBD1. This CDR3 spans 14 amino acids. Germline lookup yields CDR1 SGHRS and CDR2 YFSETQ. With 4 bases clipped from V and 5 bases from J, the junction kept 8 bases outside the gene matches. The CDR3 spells CASSAAGTEYGYTF. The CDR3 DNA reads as TGCGCCAGCAGCGCCGCCGGGACAGAATATGGCTACACCTTC.